These 22 T cell receptor beta chains originate from one sample sequenced in a study of beta chain features in type 1 diabetes. Points from the study as a whole: Moderate yet significant TCRB CDR3 shortening was seen in Type 1 diabetes patients in all four CD4+ subsets.

These receptors' antigens are unknown. Since all of the isolated RNA was reverse transcribed, expressed TCRB transcripts were what got sequenced. Data came from immunoSEQ multiplex PCR; TCRdb stores just in-frame clones and leaves some out. The data hold approximately 160,000 clones, with over 55% observed a single time. Sequencing used naive CD4+ T cells from blood. These receptor sequences come from a man aged 25 to 40 with type 1 diabetes.

The rearrangement joins TRBV29-1 to TRBJ1-5; 9 bases are a match to TRBD1. The V gene end was trimmed by 6 bases and the J gene end by 5 bases; junction bases not matched to a gene: 11. This CDR3 is built from 15 residues. Germline V CDR1 and CDR2: SQVTM, ANQGSEA. The CDR3 region has the DNA TGCAGCGTCACAGGGGGCGCGGGAAGGGATCAGCCCCAGCATTTT. Translating gives CSVTGGAGRDQPQHF.

This clone was detected a few times. V usage is TRBV28 and J usage is TRBJ2-4, with TRBD2 identical over 8 bases. The germline CDR1 and CDR2 sequences are MDHEN and SYDVKM. The CDR3 spans 14 residues. V shed 6 bases, J shed 7 bases, and the junction held 8 bases outside the gene matches. The CDR3 DNA reads as TGTGCCAGCAGCCCAAGCGGGGGTAGGAACATTCAGTACTTC. This encodes CASSPSGGRNIQYF.

The rearrangement links TRBV4-3 to TRBJ2-5; D might be TRBD1 or TRBD2, each matching 5 bases. This CDR3 is built from 13 residues. Germline values: CDR1 LGHNA, CDR2 YSLEER. With 0 bases removed from V and 6 bases from J, the gap between germline ends came to 8 bases. CDR3 protein: CASSQDTGQTQYF. The CDR3 nucleotides are TGCGCCAGCAGCCAAGATACGGGACAGACCCAGTACTTC.

The J gene is TRBJ1-6, the V gene TRBV25-1, with a possible D match to TRBD1 (5 bases). Trimming pared 4 bases from V and 8 bases from J, leaving 12 bases between. Germline CDR1 is MGHDK and CDR2 is SYGVNS. This CDR3 contains 14 residues. The chain's CDR3 is CASSVRDGDSPLHF. DNA of the CDR3: TGTGCCAGCAGTGTCCGGGACGGGGATTCACCCCTCCACTTT.

V is TRBV4-3 and J is TRBJ2-3; D gene ambiguous. The ends were cut back, 3 bases at V and 1 base at J, with 11 bases in the middle. Germline V gene lookup returns CDR1 LGHNA and CDR2 YSLEER. The CDR3 contains 15 residues. CDR3 residues: CASSHQREGTDTQYF. CDR3 sequence (DNA): TGCGCCAGCAGCCATCAGCGTGAGGGCACAGATACGCAGTATTTT.

The chain has TRBV29-1 and TRBJ1-4; 7 bases line up with TRBD1. The CDR3 runs 16 residues. Germline values: CDR1 SQVTM, CDR2 ANQGSEA. After removal of 4 bases from V and 0 bases from J, the junction contained 8 bases not matched to a gene. This CDR3 reads CSVGRGQAATNEKLFF. The CDR3 bases are TGCAGCGTTGGTCGCGGACAGGCAGCAACTAATGAAAAACTGTTTTTT.

The chain joins TRBV18 to TRBJ2-3; D not certain. V was trimmed by 3 bases and J by 0 bases, leaving 10 bases between them. CDR1 KGHSH and CDR2 LQKENI come from the germline V gene. There are 15 residues in the CDR3. CDR3 region: CASSPTVDSTDTQYF. The CDR3 DNA sequence: TGTGCCAGCTCACCTACCGTGGACAGCACAGATACGCAGTATTTT. Looking up the rest from reference TRBV18 and TRBJ2-3 gives the full variable domain: NAGVMQNPRHLVRRRGQEARLRCSPMKGHSHVYWYRQLPEEGLKFMVYLQKENIIDESGMPKERFSAEFPKEGPSILRIQQVVRGDSAAYFCASSPTVDSTDTQYFGPGTRLTVL.

This chain links TRBV23-1 with TRBJ2-3; 9 positions match TRBD1. TRBV23-1 is an ORF for which the function is uncertain. This CDR3 comprises 16 residues. The ends lost 3 bases at V and 3 bases at J; junction bases unmatched: 7. CDR3 loop: CASSHTPGQGTDTQYF. In nucleotides, the CDR3 is TGCGCCAGCAGTCATACGCCGGGACAGGGAACAGATACGCAGTATTTT.

V is TRBV14 and J is TRBJ1-6; unclear D gene. This CDR3 region has 14 residues. Per germline, CDR1 SGHDN and CDR2 FVKESK. V dropped 4 bases and J dropped 6 bases, with 10 bases sitting between them. This CDR3 is CASSPTAGNSPLHF. CDR3 coding DNA: TGTGCCAGCAGCCCGACCGCTGGTAATTCACCCCTCCACTTT.

The chain links TRBV7-9 to TRBJ2-6; D ambiguous. V was shortened by 11 bases and J by 1 base, with 12 bases between the two germline ends. Germline loops: CDR1 SEHNR, CDR2 FQNEAQ (reference sequence). The CDR3 consists of 14 residues. In nucleotides, the CDR3 is TGTGCCGCGAGTATCTCTTCTGGGGCCAACGTCCTGACTTTC. Translating it yields CAASISSGANVLTF.

This clone was detected only a few times. The DNA for the CDR3 is TGCGCCAGCAGCCAAGGCTTCGGGTTTACCTACGAGCAGTACTTC. This sequence encodes CASSQGFGFTYEQYF. The V gene is TRBV4-3, the J gene TRBJ2-7; D uncertain. This CDR3 region has 15 residues. V was pared by 1 base and J by 2 bases, with 12 bases between. Germline V lookup: CDR1 LGHNA, CDR2 YSLEER.

This chain uses TRBV7-9 with TRBJ1-2; D perhaps matches TRBD1 (5 bases). Germline V gives CDR1 SEHNR, CDR2 FQNEAQ (reference sequence). Trimming pared 5 bases from V and 4 bases from J, leaving 20 bases between. This CDR3 spans 16 amino acids. The CDR3 spells CASSRSGTGLGYGYTF. CDR3 bases: TGTGCCAGCAGCCGATCCGGGACTGGACTGGGCTATGGCTACACCTTC.

The chain has TRBV27 and TRBJ2-7, with D possibly being TRBD1 (5 bases). CDR1 and CDR2 (germline): MNHEY, SMNVEV (reference sequence). CDR3 length: 14 amino acids. The ends were cut back, 10 bases at V and 3 bases at J, with 19 bases in the middle. This CDR3 reads CATHTIRVNYEQYF. Here the CDR3 DNA reads TGTGCCACCCACACGATCAGGGTTAACTACGAGCAGTACTTC.

The genes are TRBV5-1 and TRBJ1-5; 12 bases agree with TRBD1. Germline trimming cut 4 bases from V and 11 bases from J; bases unmatched to any gene: 13. Germline CDR1 and CDR2: SGHRS and YFSETQ. The length of the CDR3 is 16 residues. The CDR3 sequence is CASSPNPGQGAEAQHF. CDR3 in DNA: TGCGCCAGCAGCCCAAACCCGGGACAGGGGGCGGAGGCCCAGCATTTT.

The gene calls are TRBV20-1 and TRBJ2-3; no clear D. Trimming removed 1 base at V and 8 bases at J, with 4 bases between. The CDR3 sequence is 10 residues long. Germline loops: CDR1 DFQATT, CDR2 SNEGSKA (reference sequence). CDR3 region: CSARVGTQYF. The CDR3 DNA reads TGCAGTGCTAGAGTGGGTACGCAGTATTTT.

This clone was counted between two and nine times. The rearrangement uses TRBV29-1 and TRBJ2-7; possibly TRBD1 for D (7 bases). V lost 6 bases and J lost 3, with 15 bases in between. In germline, CDR1 is SQVTM, CDR2 ANQGSEA. The length of the CDR3 is 13 residues. CDR3 sequence: CSVDQGGLYEQYF. CDR3 nucleotide sequence: TGCAGCGTGGACCAGGGGGGACTCTACGAGCAGTACTTC.

This clone has a single count. This chain connects TRBV6-5 to TRBJ1-4; D possibly corresponds to TRBD1 (6 bases). Germline assignment: CDR1 MNHEY and CDR2 SVGAGI. This CDR3 spans 14 amino acids. The V gene lost 2 bases and the J gene lost 10 bases, with 14 bases spanning the gap. The CDR3 protein is CASSYDTGIGKLFF. For the CDR3, the DNA is TGTGCCAGCAGTTACGATACAGGGATCGGAAAACTGTTTTTT.

This clone showed up just once. CDR3 DNA sequence: TGCAGCGTTGCCCCCAGACAGAACACTGAAGCTTTCTTT. It yields the protein CSVAPRQNTEAFF. The rearrangement uses TRBV29-1 and TRBJ1-1; D gene uncertain. The CDR3 has 13 residues. CDR1 SQVTM and CDR2 ANQGSEA come from the germline V gene. Trimming took off 4 bases at V and 1 base at J, with 10 bases between the two ends.

This clone was seen more than once but under ten times. This chain connects TRBV29-1 to TRBJ1-5; TRBD1 is a possible D gene (5 bases). The CDR3 totals 13 residues. The germline CDR1 and CDR2 sequences are SQVTM and ANQGSEA. V was shortened by 6 bases and J by 3 bases, with 12 bases between the two germline ends. This CDR3 reads CSVAGGFNQPQHF. In nucleotides, the CDR3 is TGCAGCGTCGCGGGGGGGTTCAATCAGCCCCAGCATTTT.

V gene TRBV28 combines with J gene TRBJ2-7; 8 nucleotides match TRBD1. Trimming removed 6 bases from V and 3 bases from J; junction bases left unmatched: 10. Germline lookup yields CDR1 MDHEN and CDR2 SYDVKM. CDR3 length: 15 residues. CDR3 residues: CASSTTGGPYYEQYF. CDR3 bases: TGTGCCAGCAGCACTACAGGGGGGCCCTACTACGAGCAGTACTTC.

This clone showed up just a few times. The V gene is TRBV7-2, the J gene TRBJ1-6, with TRBD1 matching 7 bases. The CDR3 is made up of 14 amino acids. CDR1 is SGHTA, CDR2 FQGNSA, per germline. Trimming at V came to 6 bases and at J to 10 bases, leaving 9 bases not matched to a gene. CDR3 coding DNA: TGTGCCAGCAGTCCTACAGGGGCAGCATCACCCCTCCACTTT. Its protein product is CASSPTGAASPLHF. The entire variable domain, with the rest obtained from reference TRBV7-2 and TRBJ1-6, is as follows: GAGVSQSPSNKVTEKGKDVELRCDPISGHTALYWYRQSLGQGLEFLIYFQGNSAPDKSGLPSDRFSAERTGGSVSTLTIQRTQQEDSAVYLCASSPTGAASPLHFGNGTRLTVT.

The V call is TRBV11-2, the J call TRBJ2-1, with D possibly being TRBD1 (5 bases). Germline assignment: CDR1 SGHAT and CDR2 FQNNGV. The CDR3 spans 13 residues. Trimming stripped 5 bases from V and 5 bases from J, with 10 bases between. CDR3 nucleotides: TGTGCCAGCAGCCCGACAGACAACAATGAGCAGTTCTTC. Translation gives CASSPTDNNEQFF.